This TCR beta chain was sequenced for a study of identifying expanded T cells in peripheral blood. Study-wide findings and caveats: Roughly two-week clone count variance significantly increased as total template count grew. Technical replicates showed around 1.2 changed clones; about 2 weeks roughly 16; four weeks 19.

Profiled with immunoSEQ multiplex PCR; TCRdb holds only in-frame clones, not every one. The profile shows about 54,000 clones, around nine tenths of them singletons. No infections or other immune events were documented during collection. The V end was cut by 6 bases, the J end by 7 bases, with 15 bases between. Germline loops: CDR1 SNHLY, CDR2 FYNNEI. This CDR3 spans 13 amino acids. This clone was detected once. Its matching antigen is unknown. V and J are TRBV2 and TRBJ1-2, with a tentative D call TRBD1 (5 bases). Sequenced material: blood. The sequence was obtained from a person aged 18 to 70 in good health. The CDR3 here is CASRKEGDLGYTF. The CDR3 DNA follows: TGTGCCAGCAGGAAGGAAGGGGACCTTGGCTACACCTTC.